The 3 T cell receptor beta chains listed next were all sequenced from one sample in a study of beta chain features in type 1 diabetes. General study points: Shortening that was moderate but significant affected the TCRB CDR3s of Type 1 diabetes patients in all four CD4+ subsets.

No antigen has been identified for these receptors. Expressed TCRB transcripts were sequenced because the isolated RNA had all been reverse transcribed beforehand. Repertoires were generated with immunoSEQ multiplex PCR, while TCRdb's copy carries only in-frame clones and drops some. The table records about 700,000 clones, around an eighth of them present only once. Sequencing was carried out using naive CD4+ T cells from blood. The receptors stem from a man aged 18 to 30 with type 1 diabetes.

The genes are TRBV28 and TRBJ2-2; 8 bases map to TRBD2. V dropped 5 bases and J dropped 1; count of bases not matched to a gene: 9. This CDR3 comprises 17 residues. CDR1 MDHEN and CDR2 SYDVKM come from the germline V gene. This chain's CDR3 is CASSPPGRVWNTGELFF. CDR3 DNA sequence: TGTGCCAGCAGTCCCCCCGGGAGGGTTTGGAACACCGGGGAGCTGTTTTTT.

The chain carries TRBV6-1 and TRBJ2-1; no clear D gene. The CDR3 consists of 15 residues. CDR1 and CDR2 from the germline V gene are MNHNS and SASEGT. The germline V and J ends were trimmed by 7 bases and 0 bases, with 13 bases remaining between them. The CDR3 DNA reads TGTGCCAGCACCAAGACGCCGACCTCCTACAATGAGCAGTTCTTC. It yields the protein CASTKTPTSYNEQFF.

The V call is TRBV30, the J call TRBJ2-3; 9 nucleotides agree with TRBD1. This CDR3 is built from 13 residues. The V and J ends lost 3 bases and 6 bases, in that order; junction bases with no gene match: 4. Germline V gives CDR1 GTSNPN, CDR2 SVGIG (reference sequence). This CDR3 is CAWSDRGYDTQYF. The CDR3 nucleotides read TGTGCCTGGAGCGACAGGGGGTACGATACGCAGTATTTT.